This passage covers 30 T cell receptor beta chains from one sample sequenced in a study of T cell repertoires in cytomegalovirus infection. MiXCR was run by TCRdb on the reads, yielding one entry per CDR3 protein. Among 150,000 to 200,000 distinct CDR3 sequences listed, around 14% were seen once. Material: PBMCs. The source is a human donor in good health (CMV status not recorded). Some clones in this sample may be carry-over from other donors' samples.

Many counts were recorded for this clonotype. The chain joins TRBV7-2 to TRBJ1-1, with D possibly matching TRBD1 (5 bases). Germline lookup yields CDR1 SGHTA and CDR2 FQGNSA. This CDR3 contains 16 residues. Deletions cut 2 bases from V and 6 bases from J, with 19 bases between. CDR3: CASSLQGKTLRAEAFF. CDR3 in DNA: TGTGCCAGCAGCTTACAGGGAAAAACTCTTCGGGCTGAAGCTTTCTTT. The full variable domain, completed using reference TRBV7-2 and TRBJ1-1, is GAGVSQSPSNKVTEKGKDVELRCDPISGHTALYWYRQSLGQGLEFLIYFQGNSAPDKSGLPSDRFSAERTGGSVSTLTIQRTQQEDSAVYLCASSLQGKTLRAEAFFGQGTRLTVV.

In this sample, this clonotype turned up many times. The rearrangement uses TRBV7-9 and TRBJ1-2; D unclear. V lost 4 bases, J lost 4 bases, and 13 bases lay in between. The CDR3 extends over 14 amino acids. Per germline, CDR1 SEHNR and CDR2 FQNEAQ (reference sequence). CDR3 nucleotide sequence: TGTGCCAGCAGCTCCGCCTCCGCCCTCTATGGCTACACCTTC. Translating it yields CASSSASALYGYTF. Supplemented by reference TRBV7-9 and TRBJ1-2, the full variable domain reads DTGVSQNPRHKITKRGQNVTFRCDPISEHNRLYWYRQTLGQGPEFLTYFQNEAQLEKSRLLSDRFSAERPKGSFSTLEIQRTEQGDSAMYLCASSSASALYGYTFGSGTRLTVV.

This chain links TRBV6-5 with TRBJ2-6, with D possibly TRBD2 on 5 matching bases. Looked up from germline, CDR1 is MNHEY and CDR2 is SVGAGI. CDR3 length equals 15 residues. Trimming cost V 5 bases and J 4 bases, with 12 bases left between them. This CDR3 is CASSPRGVGANVLTF. CDR3 sequence (DNA): TGTGCCAGCAGTCCCCGGGGTGTCGGGGCCAACGTCCTGACTTTC.

This clonotype was recorded a few times. The V and J genes are TRBV28 and TRBJ2-7, with TRBD2 identical over 7 bases. Germline V lookup: CDR1 MDHEN, CDR2 SYDVKM. V trimming: 3 bases; J trimming: 5 bases; junction bases outside the gene matches: 7. The CDR3 is made up of 14 amino acids. CDR3 loop: CASSFGGGRHEQYF. The CDR3 coding sequence is TGTGCCAGCAGTTTCGGGGGAGGGCGACACGAGCAGTACTTC.

This clonotype was counted only a few times. The chain couples TRBV20-1 to TRBJ2-5; TRBD2 aligns across 7 bases. The CDR3 spans 12 residues. V shed 6 bases, J shed 5 bases, and the junction held 6 bases outside the gene matches. Per germline, CDR1 DFQATT and CDR2 SNEGSKA (reference sequence). This chain's CDR3 is CSAKQGGETQYF. CDR3 bases: TGCAGTGCCAAGCAGGGAGGGGAGACCCAGTACTTC.

This clonotype was detected only a few times. The chain links TRBV9 to TRBJ1-2; no firm D call. Trimming removed 3 bases at V and 2 bases at J, with 11 bases between. The germline V gene has CDR1 SGDLS and CDR2 YYNGEE. The CDR3 consists of 14 residues. CDR3 loop: CASSDEGGNYGYTF. In DNA form, the CDR3 reads TGTGCCAGCAGCGACGAGGGCGGGAACTATGGCTACACCTTC.

This clonotype was found many times. The V gene is TRBV7-8, the J gene TRBJ2-1; 9 bases map to TRBD1. CDR3 length: 16 amino acids. The V segment lost 4 bases and the J segment 4 bases; nucleotides outside the gene matches: 8. The germline V gene has CDR1 SGHVS and CDR2 FQNEAQ. The DNA of the CDR3 is TGTGCCAGCAGCTCCCCGGGACAGGGTATTTACAATGAGCAGTTCTTC. Translation: CASSSPGQGIYNEQFF.

This rearrangement joins TRBV2 to TRBJ2-4, with unresolved D. Germline values: CDR1 SNHLY, CDR2 FYNNEI. V lost 10 bases to trimming and J lost 6 bases, with 10 bases between them. The CDR3 spans 11 residues. This CDR3 is CATLDRNIQYF. In DNA form, the CDR3 reads TGTGCCACCCTCGATCGAAACATTCAGTACTTC.

The chain carries TRBV20-1 and TRBJ1-5; TRBD1 agrees at 7 bases. Trimming removed 5 bases from V and 4 bases from J; junction bases left unmatched: 14. In germline, CDR1 is DFQATT, CDR2 SNEGSKA (reference sequence). This CDR3 is built from 16 residues. The CDR3 region is CSASPTMTGFNQPQHF. CDR3 DNA sequence: TGCAGTGCTTCACCTACTATGACAGGGTTTAATCAGCCCCAGCATTTT.

Details on this clonotype: Since a much larger clone is just one base distant, this may be a read error. The rearrangement links TRBV7-8 to TRBJ1-2; unclear D gene. The V end was cut by 4 bases, the J end by 8 bases, with 17 bases between. CDR1 is SGHVS and CDR2 is FQNEAQ in the germline V gene. The CDR3 runs to 14 residues. The CDR3 DNA reads TGTGCCAGCAGCTCCGACGGACTGTCCTACGGCTACACCTTC. It encodes CASSSDGLSYGYTF.

This clonotype was seen many times. The chain links TRBV5-1 to TRBJ1-1; D not certain. This CDR3 region has 14 residues. Between the trimmed V and J ends, which lost 6 bases and 1 base, there was a span of 13 bases. Germline V gene data show CDR1 as SGHRS and CDR2 as YFSETQ. The CDR3: CASTISGSNTEAFF. The DNA for the CDR3 is TGCGCCAGCACCATCTCGGGGTCGAACACTGAAGCTTTCTTT.

At least ten counts were recorded for this clonotype. The chain combines TRBV7-6 with TRBJ1-1; D is undetermined. Germline loops: CDR1 SGHVS, CDR2 FNYEAQ. Trimming pared 5 bases from V and 0 bases from J, leaving 22 bases between. The CDR3 covers 18 residues. The CDR3 nucleotides are TGTGCCAGCAGCCCCCACCTTAGCGGGGAAAAACTGAACACTGAAGCTTTCTTT. Protein sequence: CASSPHLSGEKLNTEAFF.

DNA for the CDR3: TGTGCCAGCTCCCTGGCAGTGAGGGTGTATTTT. The encoded protein is CASSLAVRVYF. The J gene is TRBJ2-3, the V gene TRBV18; D is perhaps TRBD2 (5 bases). The CDR3 has 11 residues. The germline V gene has CDR1 KGHSH and CDR2 LQKENI. V was trimmed by 6 bases and J by 14 bases, leaving 15 bases between them.

This clonotype was counted many times. CDR3 sequence: CASILNTEAFF. The CDR3 region has the DNA TGTGCCAGCATCCTTAACACTGAAGCTTTCTTT. This rearrangement joins TRBV28 to TRBJ1-1; no clear D gene. The V gene lost 7 bases and the J gene lost 2 bases, with 5 bases spanning the gap. The CDR3 extends over 11 amino acids. The germline gives CDR1 MDHEN, CDR2 SYDVKM.

This clonotype occurred a few times. The CDR3 here is CASSPRQGKGYEQYF. CDR3 nucleotides: TGTGCCAGCAGCCCACGACAGGGGAAGGGCTACGAGCAGTACTTC. The J gene is TRBJ2-7, the V gene TRBV7-9, with 8 nucleotides matching TRBD1. V dropped 5 bases and J dropped 3; count of bases not matched to a gene: 9. Germline CDR1 reads SEHNR; CDR2 reads FQNEAQ (reference sequence). The CDR3 consists of 15 residues.

This clonotype was detected ten times or more. The chain is built from TRBV28 and TRBJ2-3; maybe TRBD2 (5 bases). This CDR3 has 15 amino acids. V lost 5 bases, J lost 0 bases, and 12 bases lay in between. Per germline, CDR1 MDHEN and CDR2 SYDVKM. The DNA for the CDR3 is TGTGCCAGCAGTCCCCAGCGGCGTAGCACAGATACGCAGTATTTT. Encoded protein: CASSPQRRSTDTQYF.

The chain couples TRBV5-1 to TRBJ1-1; no firm D call. V was shortened by 1 base and J by 10 bases, with 5 bases between the two germline ends. The CDR3 spans 10 residues. Germline V gene data show CDR1 as SGHRS and CDR2 as YFSETQ. Written as DNA, the CDR3 is TGCGCCAGCAGCTTGAACGGAGCTTTCTTT. This gives the protein CASSLNGAFF.

This clonotype was picked up a small number of times. The V gene is TRBV28, the J gene TRBJ2-5, with unresolved D. CDR1 MDHEN and CDR2 SYDVKM come from the germline V gene. Trimming left V 1 base short and J 5 bases short, with 14 bases between. The CDR3 loop spans 15 amino acids. The CDR3 DNA sequence: TGTGCCAGCAGTTTATACGCCCCAGCGCAGGAGACCCAGTACTTC. Its translation is CASSLYAPAQETQYF.

This clonotype was observed at least ten times. The CDR3 DNA reads as TGTGCCAGCAGCACCGAGGTTGGGGGCGCCGGGGTCCAGCCCCAGCATTTT. Its translation is CASSTEVGGAGVQPQHF. The gene calls are TRBV6-2 or TRBV6-3 and TRBJ1-5; D possibly corresponds to TRBD1 (6 bases). This CDR3 has 17 amino acids. V was shortened by 6 bases and J by 7 bases, with 25 bases between the two germline ends. Germline V gene sequence: CDR1 MNHEY, CDR2 SVGEGT.

The V and J genes are TRBV5-4 and TRBJ2-3, with D possibly TRBD1 on 5 matching bases. This CDR3 contains 15 residues. Germline V gene data show CDR1 as SGHNT and CDR2 as YYREEE (reference sequence). Trimming took off 3 bases at V and 0 bases at J, with 11 bases between the two ends. The CDR3 DNA reads TGTGCCAGCAGCTCCAAGACAGATAGCACAGATACGCAGTATTTT. Encoded protein: CASSSKTDSTDTQYF.

This clonotype has a count of ten or more. V is TRBV7-2 and J is TRBJ1-4; 7 nucleotides line up with TRBD1. The V gene end was trimmed by 5 bases and the J gene end by 0 bases; junction bases not matched to a gene: 3. This CDR3 comprises 15 residues. The V gene's germline CDR1 is SGHTA and CDR2 FQGNSA. The CDR3 protein is CASSTQGTTNEKLFF. The CDR3, as DNA: TGTGCCAGCAGCACACAGGGGACAACTAATGAAAAACTGTTTTTT.

This clonotype was detected a few times. The genes are TRBV20-1 and TRBJ2-4, with D possibly matching TRBD1 (6 bases). The V gene's germline CDR1 is DFQATT and CDR2 SNEGSKA (reference sequence). The CDR3 extends over 14 amino acids. V dropped 2 bases and J dropped 0 bases, with 8 bases sitting between them. The DNA of the CDR3 is TGCAGTGCTAGACAGGGGTTAGCCAAAAACATTCAGTACTTC. It encodes CSARQGLAKNIQYF.

This chain uses TRBV11-2 with TRBJ2-7; possible D gene TRBD2, 6 bases. The CDR3 totals 15 residues. The V end lost 5 bases, the J end lost 3 bases, and 17 bases lay between the germline ends. The V gene's germline CDR1 is SGHAT and CDR2 FQNNGV. In nucleotides, the CDR3 is TGTGCCAGCAGCGTGGGGGGTCCGTTGCACTACGAGCAGTACTTC. Translated: CASSVGGPLHYEQYF.

This chain uses TRBV11-2 with TRBJ2-4, with 10 bases that match TRBD1. The germline gives CDR1 SGHAT, CDR2 FQNNGV. The CDR3 length is 18 residues. After removal of 5 bases from V and 0 bases from J, the junction contained 10 bases not matched to a gene. The CDR3 DNA sequence: TGTGCCAGCAGCCCCCGGGACAGGGGTCCCCTAGCCAAAAACATTCAGTACTTC. Translation gives CASSPRDRGPLAKNIQYF. The variable domain in full, with the rest retrieved from reference TRBV11-2 and TRBJ2-4, is EAGVAQSPRYKIIEKRQSVAFWCNPISGHATLYWYQQILGQGPKLLIQFQNNGVVDDSQLPKDRFSAERLKGVDSTLKIQPAKLEDSAVYLCASSPRDRGPLAKNIQYFGAGTRLSVL.

This clonotype was seen a handful of times. The chain joins TRBV29-1 to TRBJ2-2; possibly TRBD2 for D (6 bases). The germline V gene encodes CDR1 SQVTM and CDR2 ANQGSEA. Trimming removed 7 bases at V and 5 bases at J, with 11 bases between. The CDR3 sequence is 12 residues long. CDR3 sequence reads: CSGYSGTGELFF. The CDR3 DNA reads as TGCAGCGGGTATAGCGGTACCGGGGAGCTGTTTTTT.

A note on this clonotype: The junction does not match germline at one end; this may be a read error. The chain employs TRBV19 and TRBJ2-3, with 8 bases fitting TRBD2. The CDR3 spans 12 residues. CDR1 is LNHDA, CDR2 SQIVND, per germline (reference sequence). The CDR3 protein is CASSMTGGGNQF. Here the CDR3 DNA reads TGTGCCAGTAGTATGACGGGCGGGGGGAATCAATTT.

At least ten counts were recorded for this clonotype. The J gene is TRBJ1-3, the V gene TRBV7-2, with D uncertain. The CDR3 loop spans 14 amino acids. V was shortened by 2 bases and J by 5 bases, with 10 bases between the two germline ends. Per the germline V gene, CDR1 is SGHTA and CDR2 is FQGNSA. CDR3 sequence: CASSLRVGRNTIYF. CDR3 sequence (DNA): TGTGCCAGCAGCTTAAGAGTGGGCAGAAACACCATATATTTT.

This clonotype was counted at least ten times. CDR3 loop: CSARGITSGKDEQYF. In nucleotides, the CDR3 is TGCAGTGCTAGAGGGATTACTAGCGGGAAGGACGAGCAGTACTTC. V is TRBV20-1 and J is TRBJ2-7; 10 bases line up with TRBD2. Germline CDR1 is DFQATT and CDR2 is SNEGSKA (reference sequence). V lost 1 base and J lost 5; bases outside the gene matches: 8. The CDR3 covers 15 residues.

This clonotype was found many times. Here the CDR3 DNA reads TGTGCCATCACAACTAGCGGGAGTCGGGCCGAGCAGTTCTTC. It codes for CAITTSGSRAEQFF. This sequence joins TRBV10-3 and TRBJ2-1; 11 bases map to TRBD2. CDR1 and CDR2 from the germline V gene are ENHRY and SYGVKD. After removal of 7 bases from V and 10 bases from J, the junction contained 9 bases not matched to a gene. CDR3 length: 14 residues.

This clonotype occurred a few times. The chain is built from TRBV7-9 and TRBJ1-6, with 8 bases aligning to TRBD1. From germline, CDR1 is SEHNR and CDR2 FQNEAQ (reference sequence). The V segment lost 6 bases and the J segment 9 bases; nucleotides outside the gene matches: 7. The CDR3 is 14 amino acids. CDR3 sequence (DNA): TGTGCCAGCAGGCTGACAGGGGTTAGTTCACCCCTCCACTTT. Its protein is CASRLTGVSSPLHF.